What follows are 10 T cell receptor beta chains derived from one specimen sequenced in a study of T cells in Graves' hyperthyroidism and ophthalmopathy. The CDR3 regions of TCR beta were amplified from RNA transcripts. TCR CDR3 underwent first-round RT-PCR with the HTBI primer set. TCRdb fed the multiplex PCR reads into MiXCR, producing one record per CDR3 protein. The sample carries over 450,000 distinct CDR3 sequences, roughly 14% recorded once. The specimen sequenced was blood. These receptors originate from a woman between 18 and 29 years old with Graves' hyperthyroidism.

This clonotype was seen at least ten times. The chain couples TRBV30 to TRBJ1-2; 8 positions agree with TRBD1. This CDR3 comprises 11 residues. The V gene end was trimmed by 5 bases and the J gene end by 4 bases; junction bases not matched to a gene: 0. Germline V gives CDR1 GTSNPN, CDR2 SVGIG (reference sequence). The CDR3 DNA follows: TGTGCCTGGGGACAGGGCTATGGCTACACCTTC. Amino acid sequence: CAWGQGYGYTF. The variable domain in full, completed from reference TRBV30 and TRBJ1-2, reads SQTIHQWPATLVQPVGSPLSLECTVEGTSNPNLYWYRQAAGRGLQLLFYSVGIGQISSEVPQNLSASRPQDRQFILSSKKLLLSDSGFYLCAWGQGYGYTFGSGTRLTVV.

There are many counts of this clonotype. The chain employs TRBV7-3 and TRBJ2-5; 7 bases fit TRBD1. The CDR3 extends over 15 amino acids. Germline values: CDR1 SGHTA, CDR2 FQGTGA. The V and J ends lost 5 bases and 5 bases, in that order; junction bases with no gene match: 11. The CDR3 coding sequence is TGTGCCAGCAGCCCCAGGGACAGCCCTTGGGAGACCCAGTACTTC. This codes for CASSPRDSPWETQYF.

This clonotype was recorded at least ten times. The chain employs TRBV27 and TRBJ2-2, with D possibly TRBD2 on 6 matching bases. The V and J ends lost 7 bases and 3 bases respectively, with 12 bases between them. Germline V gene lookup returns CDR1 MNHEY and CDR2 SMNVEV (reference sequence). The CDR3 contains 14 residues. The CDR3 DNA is TGTGCCAGCAATCGGGAGCGGTACACCGGGGAGCTGTTTTTT. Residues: CASNRERYTGELFF.

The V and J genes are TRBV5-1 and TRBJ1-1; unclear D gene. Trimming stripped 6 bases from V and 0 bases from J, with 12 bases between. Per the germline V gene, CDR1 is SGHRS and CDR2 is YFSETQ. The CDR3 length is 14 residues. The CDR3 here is CASKPRFMNTEAFF. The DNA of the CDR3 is TGCGCCAGCAAACCTCGATTCATGAACACTGAAGCTTTCTTT.

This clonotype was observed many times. CDR3 protein: CAWGLSEGAEAFF. The CDR3 coding sequence is TGTGCCTGGGGGCTCTCCGAAGGGGCTGAAGCTTTCTTT. The chain has TRBV30 and TRBJ1-1; possible D gene TRBD1, 5 bases. CDR3 length equals 13 residues. Trimming left V 5 bases short and J 6 bases short, with 16 bases between. CDR1 and CDR2 (germline): GTSNPN, SVGIG (reference sequence).

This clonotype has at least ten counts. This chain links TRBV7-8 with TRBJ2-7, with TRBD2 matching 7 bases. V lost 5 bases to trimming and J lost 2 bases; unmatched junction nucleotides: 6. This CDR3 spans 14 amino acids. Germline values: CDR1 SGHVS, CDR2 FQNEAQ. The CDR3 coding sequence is TGTGCCAGCAGCCTCAGCGGGGCACCCTACGAGCAGTACGTC. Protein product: CASSLSGAPYEQYV.

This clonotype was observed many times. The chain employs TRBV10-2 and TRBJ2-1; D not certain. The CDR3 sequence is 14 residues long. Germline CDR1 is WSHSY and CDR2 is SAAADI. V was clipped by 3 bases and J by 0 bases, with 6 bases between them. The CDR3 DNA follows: TGCGCCAGCAGTGATTTAAGCTCCTACAATGAGCAGTTCTTC. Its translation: CASSDLSSYNEQFF.

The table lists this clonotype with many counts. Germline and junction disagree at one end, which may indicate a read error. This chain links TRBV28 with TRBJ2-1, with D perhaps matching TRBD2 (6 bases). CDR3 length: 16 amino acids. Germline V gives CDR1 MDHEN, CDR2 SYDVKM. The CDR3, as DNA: TGTGCCAGCAGCCCTCCGGGACTTAGCGTCTACCATGAGCAGTTCTTC. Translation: CASSPPGLSVYHEQFF.

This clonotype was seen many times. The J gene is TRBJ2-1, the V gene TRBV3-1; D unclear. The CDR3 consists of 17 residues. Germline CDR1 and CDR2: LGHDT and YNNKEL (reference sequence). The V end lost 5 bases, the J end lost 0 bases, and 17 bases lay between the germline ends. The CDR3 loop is CASSSPSAPSSYNEQFF. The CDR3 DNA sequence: TGTGCCAGCAGCTCCCCCAGCGCGCCGAGCTCCTACAATGAGCAGTTCTTC.

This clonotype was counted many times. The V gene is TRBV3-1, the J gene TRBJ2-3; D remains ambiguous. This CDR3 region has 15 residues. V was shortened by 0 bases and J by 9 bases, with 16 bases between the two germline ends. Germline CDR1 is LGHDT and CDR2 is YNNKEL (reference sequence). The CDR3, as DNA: TGTGCCAGCAGCCAAGATGCGGTAGCCGGCCGAACGCAGTATTTT. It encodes CASSQDAVAGRTQYF.